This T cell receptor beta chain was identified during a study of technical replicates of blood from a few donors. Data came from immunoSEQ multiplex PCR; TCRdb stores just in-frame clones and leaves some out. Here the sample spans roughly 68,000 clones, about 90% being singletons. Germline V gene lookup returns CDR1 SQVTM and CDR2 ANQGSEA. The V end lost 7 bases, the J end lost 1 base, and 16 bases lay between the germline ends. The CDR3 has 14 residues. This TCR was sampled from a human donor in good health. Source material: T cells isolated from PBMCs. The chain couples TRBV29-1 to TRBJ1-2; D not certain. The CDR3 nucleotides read TGCAGCGCCTTAATGGGGAGCTTTAACTATGGCTACACCTTC. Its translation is CSALMGSFNYGYTF.